Presented here are 27 T cell receptor beta chains from one specimen sequenced in a study of T cell responses to AZD1222 COVID-19 vaccine. The data were produced by immunoSEQ multiplex PCR, yet TCRdb's version contains in-frame clones alone and is incomplete. This table holds approximately 60,000 clones, around 75% found once. The material sequenced was peripheral blood, taken on day 0 of AZD1222 vaccination. These receptors originate from an adult in good health.

V gene TRBV3-1 (or the pseudogene TRBV3-2) combines with J gene TRBJ2-4, with 11 positions matching TRBD2. V lost 2 bases and J lost 8; bases outside the gene matches: 11. The CDR3 contains 17 residues. Germline CDR1 is LGHDT and CDR2 is YNNKEL (reference sequence). CDR3 loop: CASSQNGLAGGRDIQYF. The CDR3, as DNA: TGTGCCAGCAGCCAAAATGGCCTAGCGGGGGGAAGGGACATTCAGTACTTC.

The chain is built from TRBV18 and TRBJ1-1; no clear D gene. The CDR3 is made up of 13 amino acids. Germline CDR1 KGHSH, CDR2 LQKENI. V was clipped by 6 bases and J by 0 bases, with 8 bases between them. The CDR3 DNA reads TGTGCCAGCTCCTCCGGGATGAACACTGAAGCTTTCTTT. Its protein product is CASSSGMNTEAFF.

The chain links TRBV2 to TRBJ2-6; perhaps TRBD2 as D (5 bases). The germline V gene encodes CDR1 SNHLY and CDR2 FYNNEI. With 6 bases removed from V and 4 bases from J, the gap between germline ends came to 10 bases. The CDR3 is 14 residues long. The CDR3 is CASRVGSGANVLTF. DNA for the CDR3: TGTGCCAGCAGGGTAGGGAGCGGGGCCAACGTCCTGACTTTC.

This chain links TRBV9 with TRBJ2-5; D is perhaps TRBD2 (6 bases). Trimming stripped 0 bases from V and 2 bases from J, with 14 bases between. This CDR3 has 16 residues. Germline V CDR1 and CDR2: SGDLS, YYNGEE. CDR3 in amino acids: CASSVAPLAQQETQYF. CDR3 bases: TGTGCCAGCAGCGTAGCACCACTAGCCCAACAAGAGACCCAGTACTTC.

V gene TRBV9 combines with J gene TRBJ2-1; no clear D. Trimming left V 0 bases short and J 7 bases short, with 11 bases between. Germline V gene sequence: CDR1 SGDLS, CDR2 YYNGEE. The CDR3 covers 14 residues. CDR3 in amino acids: CASSVAGLQNEQFF. Here the CDR3 DNA reads TGTGCCAGCAGCGTAGCTGGCCTGCAAAATGAGCAGTTCTTC. Together with reference TRBV9 and TRBJ2-1, the CDR3 gives the full variable domain: DSGVTQTPKHLITATGQRVTLRCSPRSGDLSVYWYQQSLDQGLQFLIQYYNGEERAKGNILERFSAQQFPDLHSELNLSSLELGDSALYFCASSVAGLQNEQFFGPGTRLTVL.

The rearrangement joins TRBV7-3 to TRBJ1-3; D ambiguous. The CDR3 runs to 13 residues. Deletions cut 4 bases from V and 0 bases from J, with 4 bases between. CDR1 is SGHTA, CDR2 FQGTGA, per germline. CDR3: CASSSASGNTIYF. In nucleotides, the CDR3 is TGTGCCAGCAGCTCTGCCTCTGGAAACACCATATATTTT.

The V and J genes are TRBV5-6 and TRBJ2-7; possibly TRBD1 for D (5 bases). V was pared by 6 bases and J by 4 bases, with 20 bases between. The germline CDR1 and CDR2 sequences are SGHDT and YYEEEE. CDR3 length equals 15 residues. The CDR3 reads CASTFEGVRDYEQYF. The DNA for the CDR3 is TGTGCCAGCACGTTCGAAGGGGTACGAGATTACGAGCAGTACTTC.

This chain uses TRBV19 with TRBJ1-1; 8 bases are a match to TRBD1. Germline V CDR1 and CDR2: LNHDA, SQIVND (reference sequence). This CDR3 comprises 14 residues. The trim removed 6 bases at V and 1 base at J, leaving 4 bases unmatched. DNA for the CDR3: TGTGCCAGTAGACGGACAGGGAGGAACACTGAAGCTTTCTTT. The encoded protein is CASRRTGRNTEAFF.

The chain uses TRBV6-1 and TRBJ1-1; D gene ambiguous. The CDR3 runs 12 residues. CDR1 is MNHNS, CDR2 SASEGT, per germline. The V and J ends lost 3 bases and 11 bases respectively, with 13 bases between them. The CDR3 is CASSDATSLAFF. CDR3 nucleotide sequence: TGTGCCAGCAGTGACGCCACATCTCTTGCTTTCTTT.

CDR3 in amino acids: CATSRAQGDYEQYF. The CDR3 coding sequence is TGTGCCACCAGCAGAGCCCAGGGGGACTACGAGCAGTACTTC. This chain links TRBV15 with TRBJ2-7; 7 bases are a match to TRBD1. Unmatched junction bases numbered 3, after V lost 1 base and J lost 3 bases. Per the germline V gene, CDR1 is LNHNV and CDR2 is YYDKDF (reference sequence). The CDR3 totals 14 residues.

This clone was seen a few times. CDR3 nucleotide sequence: TGTGCCAGCAGTCCTGGGCAGCCCCAGCATTTT. This translates into CASSPGQPQHF. This chain joins TRBV28 and TRBJ1-5; D unresolved. Germline V CDR1 and CDR2: MDHEN, SYDVKM. The CDR3 has 11 amino acids. Between the trimmed V and J ends, which lost 5 bases and 7 bases, there was a span of 6 bases.

The J gene is TRBJ2-4, the V gene TRBV11-2; D ambiguous. Germline CDR1 is SGHAT and CDR2 is FQNNGV. This CDR3 has 15 amino acids. Trimming took 1 base from V and 0 from J, leaving 7 bases between them. The CDR3 DNA reads TGTGCCAGCAGCTTAGGTGCCGGAGCCAAAAACATTCAGTACTTC. As protein: CASSLGAGAKNIQYF.

The chain uses TRBV6-5 and TRBJ2-7; a weak D match, TRBD1 (6 bases). CDR3 size: 13 residues. Deletions cut 6 bases from V and 0 bases from J, with 9 bases between. Germline values: CDR1 MNHEY, CDR2 SVGAGI. Here the CDR3 reads CASSWDNSYEQYF. In DNA form, the CDR3 reads TGTGCCAGCAGCTGGGACAACTCCTACGAGCAGTACTTC.

This chain connects TRBV7-3 to TRBJ2-7; the D gene is possibly TRBD2 (6 bases). The ends were cut back, 5 bases at V and 6 bases at J, with 14 bases in the middle. Germline V gene lookup returns CDR1 SGHTA and CDR2 FQGTGA. The length of the CDR3 is 13 residues. The CDR3 loop reads CASSPGLEGEQYF. In nucleotides, the CDR3 is TGTGCCAGCAGCCCAGGGTTGGAGGGCGAGCAGTACTTC.

This clone was seen only once. V is TRBV12-3 or TRBV12-4 and J is TRBJ2-1; TRBD2 might be the D (5 bases). The CDR3 has 12 amino acids. V lost 1 base and J lost 8, with 6 bases in between. In DNA form, the CDR3 reads TGTGCCAGCAGTTTAGGGCGGGATGAGCAGTTCTTC. It encodes CASSLGRDEQFF.

This chain joins TRBV18 and TRBJ2-2; no reliable D call. Germline assignment: CDR1 KGHSH and CDR2 LQKENI. V lost 0 bases and J lost 6, with 8 bases in between. The CDR3 consists of 14 residues. The CDR3 is CASSPPLDPGELFF. The CDR3 DNA reads as TGTGCCAGCTCACCACCGCTCGACCCCGGGGAGCTGTTTTTT.

The rearrangement links TRBV9 to TRBJ2-7, with 9 bases that match TRBD1. V shed 2 bases and J 3 bases; nucleotides not matched to a gene: 6. Germline CDR1 reads SGDLS; CDR2 reads YYNGEE. The CDR3 runs 15 residues. The CDR3 protein is CASSVSGTGHYEQYF. The CDR3 nucleotides are TGTGCCAGCAGCGTCTCAGGGACAGGGCACTACGAGCAGTACTTC.

This clone was seen more than once but under ten times. The chain combines TRBV5-6 with TRBJ1-4; D call uncertain. The ends were cut back, 4 bases at V and 0 bases at J, with 13 bases in the middle. The CDR3 runs to 16 residues. Per germline, CDR1 SGHDT and CDR2 YYEEEE. CDR3 in DNA: TGTGCCAGCAGCCAGACCGGTTCCTCAACTAATGAAAAACTGTTTTTT. It translates to CASSQTGSSTNEKLFF.

This chain links TRBV27 with TRBJ2-7; the match to TRBD2 covers 7 bases. Germline CDR1 reads MNHEY; CDR2 reads SMNVEV (reference sequence). V dropped 5 bases and J dropped 1; count of bases not matched to a gene: 8. The CDR3 consists of 15 residues. This chain's CDR3 is CASSRGTISSYEQYF. The CDR3 DNA sequence: TGTGCCAGCAGTCGAGGGACTATTTCGTCCTACGAGCAGTACTTC.

This clone appeared a few times. The chain recombines TRBV5-8 with TRBJ1-4; D is undetermined. CDR1 is SGHTS and CDR2 is YDEGEE in the germline V gene. Trimming stripped 4 bases from V and 10 bases from J, with 20 bases between. The length of the CDR3 is 15 residues. The CDR3 protein is CASSGGLRYFGKLFF. The CDR3 region has the DNA TGTGCCAGCAGCGGAGGGCTACGGTATTTCGGAAAACTGTTTTTT.

V usage is TRBV3-1 (or the pseudogene TRBV3-2) and J usage is TRBJ1-1, with D possibly matching TRBD1 (6 bases). Germline lookup yields CDR1 LGHDT and CDR2 YNNKEL (reference sequence). The V end was cut by 4 bases, the J end by 6 bases, with 12 bases between. The CDR3 is 13 residues long. The DNA for the CDR3 is TGTGCCAGCAGCCGATTACAGGGTCCTGAAGCTTTCTTT. Amino acid sequence: CASSRLQGPEAFF.

The table lists this clone with a count of one. This sequence joins TRBV5-1 and TRBJ1-6, with 7 bases lining up with TRBD1. Trimming removed 0 bases from V and 2 bases from J; junction bases left unmatched: 2. Per germline, CDR1 SGHRS and CDR2 YFSETQ. CDR3 length equals 16 residues. CDR3 protein: CASSLGDRAYNSPLHF. CDR3 bases: TGCGCCAGCAGCTTGGGGGACAGAGCCTATAATTCACCCCTCCACTTT.

The CDR3 sequence is CASSLDVGTGSYGYTF. CDR3 coding DNA: TGTGCCAGCAGCTTAGACGTCGGGACAGGGTCCTATGGCTACACCTTC. This chain connects TRBV7-6 to TRBJ1-2, with TRBD1 identical over 9 bases. Per germline, CDR1 SGHVS and CDR2 FNYEAQ. The length of the CDR3 is 16 residues. V lost 1 base and J lost 4; bases outside the gene matches: 7. The full variable domain, completed using reference TRBV7-6 and TRBJ1-2, is GAGVSQSPRYKVTKRGQDVALRCDPISGHVSLYWYRQALGQGPEFLTYFNYEAQQDKSGLPNDRFSAERPEGSISTLTIQRTEQRDSAMYRCASSLDVGTGSYGYTFGSGTRLTVV.

The rearrangement uses TRBV15 and TRBJ1-6; D gene unclear. Trimming cost V 5 bases and J 5 bases, with 10 bases left between them. Germline CDR1 reads LNHNV; CDR2 reads YYDKDF (reference sequence). The CDR3 spans 14 residues. The CDR3, as DNA: TGTGCCACCAGCTCCCAGGTCGATAATTCACCCCTCCACTTT. This codes for CATSSQVDNSPLHF.

The chain recombines TRBV18 with TRBJ1-1; D perhaps matches TRBD1 (6 bases). Trimming pared 8 bases from V and 1 base from J, leaving 14 bases between. This CDR3 has 14 amino acids. Germline V lookup: CDR1 KGHSH, CDR2 LQKENI. The chain's CDR3 is CASGIGQTNTEAFF. The CDR3 DNA follows: TGTGCCAGCGGTATCGGACAGACGAACACTGAAGCTTTCTTT.

Ten or more counts support this clone. The chain recombines TRBV29-1 with TRBJ2-1; possible D gene TRBD1, 5 bases. The V gene's germline CDR1 is SQVTM and CDR2 ANQGSEA. Trimming removed 4 bases from V and 8 bases from J, with 9 bases in between. The CDR3 sequence is 11 residues long. CDR3 sequence: CSVAQGYEQFF. Here the CDR3 DNA reads TGCAGCGTTGCCCAGGGTTATGAGCAGTTCTTC.

The chain combines TRBV11-3 with TRBJ1-5; D ambiguous. The CDR3 contains 12 residues. The germline V and J ends were trimmed by 11 bases and 3 bases, with 11 bases remaining between them. Per germline, CDR1 SGHNT and CDR2 YENEEA. The CDR3 region is CAGSEPNQPQHF. CDR3 nucleotide sequence: TGTGCCGGAAGTGAGCCCAATCAGCCCCAGCATTTT.